This TCR beta chain was captured in a study of shared clonotypes between healthy human individuals. Clones were read by immunoSEQ multiplex PCR, and TCRdb kept only the in-frame ones, dropping some. The sample shows about 680,000 clones, 60% to 80% of them seen only once. V was trimmed by 0 bases and J by 0 bases, leaving 6 bases between them. The V gene's germline CDR1 is SGHRS and CDR2 YFSETQ. The CDR3 is 14 amino acids. This TCR was sampled from a woman in her twenties or thirties in good health. Sequenced: memory CD4+ T cells sorted from blood. As for subset: CD45RA-negative fraction. This rearrangement joins TRBV5-1 to TRBJ2-5; D not certain. In DNA form, the CDR3 reads TGCGCCAGCAGCTTGGCGTCAGACCAAGAGACCCAGTACTTC. Protein: CASSLASDQETQYF. The full variable domain, with the rest looked up from reference TRBV5-1 and TRBJ2-5, is KAGVTQTPRYLIKTRGQQVTLSCSPISGHRSVSWYQQTPGQGLQFLFEYFSETQRNKGNFPGRFSGRQFSNSRSEMNVSTLELGDSALYLCASSLASDQETQYFGPGTRLLVL.